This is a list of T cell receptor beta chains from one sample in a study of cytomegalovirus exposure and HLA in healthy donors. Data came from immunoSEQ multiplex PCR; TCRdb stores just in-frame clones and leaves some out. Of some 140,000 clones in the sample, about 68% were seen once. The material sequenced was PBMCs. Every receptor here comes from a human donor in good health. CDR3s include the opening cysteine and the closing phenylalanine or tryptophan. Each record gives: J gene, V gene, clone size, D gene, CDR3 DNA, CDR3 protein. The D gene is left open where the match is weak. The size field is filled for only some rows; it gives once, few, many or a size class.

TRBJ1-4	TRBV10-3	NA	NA	TGTGCCATCAGTGAGGTCGTAAATGAAAAACTGTTTTTT	CAISEVVNEKLFF
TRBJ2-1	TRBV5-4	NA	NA	TGTGCCAGCAGCTCGCATCCGGGTGAGCAGTTCTTC	CASSSHPGEQFF
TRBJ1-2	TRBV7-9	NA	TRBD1	TGTGCCAGCCCCCCCTCGACGGGGACAGGGGATCACTATGGCTACACCTTC	CASPPSTGTGDHYGYTF
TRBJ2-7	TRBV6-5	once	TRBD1	TGTGCCAGCAGTCCCCGACAGGGGATCCACGAGCAGTACTTC	CASSPRQGIHEQYF
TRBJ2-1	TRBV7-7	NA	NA	TGTGCCAGCAGCTTAGGGACTGGCAATGAGCAGTTCTTC	CASSLGTGNEQFF
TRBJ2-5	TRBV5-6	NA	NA	TGTGCCAGCAGCTTGGGTTGGGTTAGCGGTGAGACCCAGTACTTC	CASSLGWVSGETQYF
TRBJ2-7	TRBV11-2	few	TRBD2	TGTGCCAGCAGCTTAGTCGAGGCTAGCGGGTTTCCCTACGAGCAGTACTTC	CASSLVEASGFPYEQYF
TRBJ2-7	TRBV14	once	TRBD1	TGTGCCAGCAGATCCGACAGGGCGTACGAGCAGTACTTC	CASRSDRAYEQYF
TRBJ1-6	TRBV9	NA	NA	TGTGCCAGCAGCGTAGGGTACGGGGGTTCGCCCCTCCACTTT	CASSVGYGGSPLHF
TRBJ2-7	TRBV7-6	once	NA	TGTGCCAGCAGCCAAAACTCCTACGAGCAGTACTTC	CASSQNSYEQYF
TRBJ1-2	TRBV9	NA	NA	TGTGCCAGCAGCGTAGAGGACAGAGTTAACTATGGCTACACCTTC	CASSVEDRVNYGYTF
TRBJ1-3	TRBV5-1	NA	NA	TGCGCCAGCAGCTTTTACTCTGGAAACACCATATATTTT	CASSFYSGNTIYF
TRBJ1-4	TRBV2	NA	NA	TGTGCCAGCAGTAGAAGCCCCGAGGGGGTTTATTATGAAAAACTGTTTTTT	CASSRSPEGVYYEKLFF
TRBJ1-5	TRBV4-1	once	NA	TGCGCCAGCAGCCAAGTGAGGATCAGACCGAGGGGGAATAATCAGCCCCAGCATTTT	CASSQVRIRPRGNNQPQHF
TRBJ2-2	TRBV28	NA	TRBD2	TGTGCCAGCAGTTTATATCCGGGAGGGAACACCGGGGAGCTGTTTTTT	CASSLYPGGNTGELFF
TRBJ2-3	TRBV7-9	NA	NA	TGTGCCAGCAGCTCCACACCGGCCGGGGTAGATACGCAGTATTTT	CASSSTPAGVDTQYF
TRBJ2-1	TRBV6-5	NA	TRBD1	TGTGCCAGCAGGAGAAGTACGGACAGGGGCCAATCTCAGTTCTTC	CASRRSTDRGQSQFF
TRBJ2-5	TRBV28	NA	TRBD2	TGTGCCACAGGGACCGGGACTAGCGGGAGAGGAGAGACCCAGTACTTC	CATGTGTSGRGETQYF
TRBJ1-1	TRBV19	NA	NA	TGTGCCAGTAGTGCCAGACTCACGAACACTGAAGCTTTCTTT	CASSARLTNTEAFF
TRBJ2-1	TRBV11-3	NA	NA	TGTGCCAGCAGCTTAGGCAGGGGCTCCTACAATGAGCAGTTCTTC	CASSLGRGSYNEQFF
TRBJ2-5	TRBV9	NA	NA	TGTGCCAGCAGCGTAGCCGCGGGGGCAGAGACCCAGTACTTC	CASSVAAGAETQYF
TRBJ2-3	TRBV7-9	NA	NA	TGTGCCAGCAGCCCCACGCCTAGTATGGTTCGGAGTGCGCAGTATTTT	CASSPTPSMVRSAQYF
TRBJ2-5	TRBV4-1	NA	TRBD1	TGCGCCAGCAGCCTCTCCGGGACAGGGGTAGGCGAGACCCAGTACTTC	CASSLSGTGVGETQYF
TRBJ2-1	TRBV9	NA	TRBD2	TGTGCCAGCAGCCCCCGACTAGCGGGAGGGCTAGGGAGCTCCTACAATGAGCAGTTCTTC	CASSPRLAGGLGSSYNEQFF
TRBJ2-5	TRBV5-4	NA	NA	TGTGCCAGCAGCTCGCCGGGACTGCAAGAGACCCAGTACTTC	CASSSPGLQETQYF